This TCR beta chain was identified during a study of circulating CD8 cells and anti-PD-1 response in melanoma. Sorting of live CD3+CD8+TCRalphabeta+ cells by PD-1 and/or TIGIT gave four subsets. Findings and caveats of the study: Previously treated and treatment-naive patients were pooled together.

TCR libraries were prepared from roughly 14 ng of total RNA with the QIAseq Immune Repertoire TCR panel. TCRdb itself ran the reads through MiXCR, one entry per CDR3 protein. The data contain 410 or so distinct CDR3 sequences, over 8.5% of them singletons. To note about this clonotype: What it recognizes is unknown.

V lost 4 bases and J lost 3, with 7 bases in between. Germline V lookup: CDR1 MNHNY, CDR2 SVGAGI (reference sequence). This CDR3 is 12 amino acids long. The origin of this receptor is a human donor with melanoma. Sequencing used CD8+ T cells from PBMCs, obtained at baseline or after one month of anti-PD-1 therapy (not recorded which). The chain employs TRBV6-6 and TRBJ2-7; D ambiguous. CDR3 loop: CASSFKRYEQYF. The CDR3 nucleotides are TGTGCCAGCAGTTTCAAGCGCTACGAGCAGTACTTC.